The 13 T cell receptor beta chains presented below share a single source sample, sequenced in a study of breast tumors, draining lymph nodes, adjacent tissues. Samples came from axillary lymph nodes draining the breast cancer. TCRdb used MiXCR to reprocess the multiplex PCR reads, holding one entry per CDR3 protein. The table records roughly 220,000 distinct CDR3 sequences, nearly 35% of them present only once. Sequenced input: axillary lymph node tissue. Every receptor here comes from a female donor with breast cancer. Some clones in this sample may be carry-over from other donors' samples.

To note about this clonotype: A read error may explain this, as a much larger clone is one base away. The chain uses TRBV5-5 and TRBJ1-4, with D possibly being TRBD1 (5 bases). Trimming removed 0 bases at V and 5 bases at J, with 8 bases between. Per germline, CDR1 SGHKS and CDR2 YYEKEE (reference sequence). The CDR3 extends over 14 amino acids. The CDR3 nucleotides are TGTGCCAGCAGCTTGGGACAGCAGAATGAAAAACTGTTTTTT. Protein: CASSLGQQNEKLFF.

This clonotype was seen many times. V gene TRBV10-3 combines with J gene TRBJ2-7; D remains unclear. This CDR3 region has 12 residues. V gave up 6 bases and J gave up 6 bases, with 12 bases separating them. From germline, CDR1 is ENHRY and CDR2 SYGVKD. DNA for the CDR3: TGTGCCATCAGCATCCCCGACGGCGAGCAGTACTTC. It codes for CAISIPDGEQYF.

A few counts support this clonotype. The chain has TRBV29-1 and TRBJ2-3, with 8 bases lining up with TRBD1. J was trimmed by 1 base and V by 2 bases; bases with no gene match: 5. CDR1 is SQVTM and CDR2 is ANQGSEA in the germline V gene. The CDR3 has 15 residues. The CDR3 spells CSVENPRGRTDTQYF. In DNA form, the CDR3 reads TGCAGCGTTGAAAACCCCAGGGGGCGCACAGATACGCAGTATTTT.

This clonotype was detected ten times or more. This chain's CDR3 is CASSLQTLTSGRALGGELFF. CDR3 sequence (DNA): TGCGCCAGCAGCCTGCAAACCCTGACTAGCGGGAGGGCACTTGGCGGGGAGCTGTTTTTT. This chain connects TRBV5-1 to TRBJ2-2, with 14 bases aligning to TRBD2. CDR1 is SGHRS and CDR2 is YFSETQ in the germline V gene. CDR3 size: 20 residues. With 4 bases clipped from V and 7 bases from J, the junction kept 18 bases outside the gene matches.

The rearrangement links TRBV5-6 to TRBJ2-5; D is possibly TRBD2 (6 bases). Per germline, CDR1 SGHDT and CDR2 YYEEEE. Between the trimmed V and J ends, which lost 4 bases and 5 bases, there was a span of 21 bases. CDR3 length equals 16 residues. The CDR3 nucleotides are TGTGCCAGCAGCCCCCTTGCCGCGACGGACTACGAGACCCAGTACTTC. The encoded protein is CASSPLAATDYETQYF. The full variable domain, rest sourced from reference TRBV5-6 and TRBJ2-5, is DAGVTQSPTHLIKTRGQQVTLRCSPKSGHDTVSWYQQALGQGPQFIFQYYEEEERQRGNFPDRFSGHQFPNYSSELNVNALLLGDSALYLCASSPLAATDYETQYFGPGTRLLVL.

The chain links TRBV5-1 to TRBJ1-1; 7 nucleotides align to TRBD1. Losses at the gene ends were 0 bases for V and 1 base for J; bases not matched to a gene: 3. The CDR3 consists of 15 residues. Germline CDR1 reads SGHRS; CDR2 reads YFSETQ. This CDR3 is CASSLGQGSNTEAFF. The DNA for the CDR3 is TGCGCCAGCAGCTTGGGACAGGGATCGAACACTGAAGCTTTCTTT.

This clonotype has a count of ten or more. The chain couples TRBV5-1 to TRBJ1-2; 7 positions match TRBD1. This CDR3 is 14 amino acids long. Trimming cost V 0 bases and J 5 bases; bases outside gene matches: 4. Germline V gene sequence: CDR1 SGHRS, CDR2 YFSETQ. CDR3 in amino acids: CASSLGQGRYGYTF. The CDR3 region has the DNA TGCGCCAGCAGCTTGGGACAGGGTAGATATGGCTACACCTTC.

Ten or more counts support this clonotype. The chain carries TRBV2 and TRBJ1-5; D is undetermined. The CDR3 consists of 14 residues. The germline CDR1 and CDR2 sequences are SNHLY and FYNNEI. With 4 bases removed from V and 4 bases from J, the gap between germline ends came to 11 bases. CDR3 nucleotides: TGTGCCAGCAGTGCCCGGGATAGGAATCAGCCCCAGCATTTT. Protein sequence: CASSARDRNQPQHF.

This clonotype appeared a few times. This CDR3 fails to terminate in the conserved phenylalanine or tryptophan, so it likely reflects a read error. V is TRBV19 and J is TRBJ2-5, with 11 bases lining up with TRBD1. Germline loops: CDR1 LNHDA, CDR2 SQIVND (reference sequence). The ends lost 6 bases at V and 4 bases at J; junction bases unmatched: 10. The CDR3 has 16 amino acids. The CDR3, as DNA: TGTGCCAGTAGCCCCGGGACAGGGGGAGCGGTAGAGACCCAGTACTCC. This sequence encodes CASSPGTGGAVETQYS.

The chain combines TRBV3-1 with TRBJ2-1, with 13 bases identical to TRBD2. The germline CDR1 and CDR2 sequences are LGHDT and YNNKEL (reference sequence). The CDR3 loop spans 16 amino acids. The V and J ends lost 5 bases and 3 bases, in that order; junction bases with no gene match: 4. In DNA form, the CDR3 reads TGTGCCAGCAGCTCGACTAGCGGGAGGTTCTACAATGAGCAGTTCTTC. It codes for CASSSTSGRFYNEQFF.

This clonotype has ten or more counts. The J gene is TRBJ2-7, the V gene TRBV19; 7 bases match TRBD1. The CDR3 consists of 16 residues. V lost 5 bases, J lost 0 bases, and 10 bases stayed unmatched. The germline gives CDR1 LNHDA, CDR2 SQIVND (reference sequence). The CDR3 is CASSVPGQTSSYEQYF. CDR3 coding DNA: TGTGCCAGTAGTGTTCCGGGACAGACCAGCTCCTACGAGCAGTACTTC.

This clonotype was detected ten times or more. The rearrangement uses TRBV20-1 and TRBJ1-5; perhaps TRBD1 as D (5 bases). The CDR3 has 16 residues. The V end was cut by 0 bases, the J end by 4 bases, with 16 bases between. Germline V lookup: CDR1 DFQATT, CDR2 SNEGSKA (reference sequence). The CDR3 DNA follows: TGCAGTGCTAGAGATGCCAGGCAGGGAATAAATCAGCCCCAGCATTTT. Amino acids: CSARDARQGINQPQHF.

The V call is TRBV20-1, the J call TRBJ2-3, with 12 bases matching TRBD2. Per germline, CDR1 DFQATT and CDR2 SNEGSKA (reference sequence). The CDR3 is made up of 16 amino acids. Trimming removed 0 bases from V and 5 bases from J; junction bases left unmatched: 6. CDR3 region: CSARDLTSGGVDTQYF. The CDR3 coding sequence is TGCAGTGCTAGAGATTTGACTAGCGGGGGCGTAGATACGCAGTATTTT.